The 23 T cell receptor beta chains listed next were all sequenced from one sample in a study of cytomegalovirus exposure and HLA in healthy donors. Amplification used 60 Vbeta primers and 13 Jbeta primers. TCRdb keeps only in-frame clones here, not all; method: immunoSEQ multiplex PCR. The repertoire table contains some 72,000 clones. Sequencing was done on a sample of PBMCs. These TCRs come from a man aged 35-49 years in good health and CMV-seronegative.

This sequence joins TRBV6-1 and TRBJ1-4, with a possible D match to TRBD1 (5 bases). The CDR3 extends over 16 amino acids. V was clipped by 4 bases and J by 7 bases, with 19 bases between them. Per the germline V gene, CDR1 is MNHNS and CDR2 is SASEGT. CDR3 DNA sequence: TGTGCCAGCAGTGGGCAGGGCGGGGGTAAAGGTGAAAAACTGTTTTTT. This translates into CASSGQGGGKGEKLFF.

The chain links TRBV27 to TRBJ2-3; 15 positions agree with TRBD2. The V and J ends lost 4 bases and 0 bases, in that order; junction bases with no gene match: 11. The CDR3 runs to 20 residues. Germline CDR1 reads MNHEY; CDR2 reads SMNVEV (reference sequence). The DNA for the CDR3 is TGTGCCAGCAGTTCAAGGACTAGCGGGGGGGCCGGATCTAGCACAGATACGCAGTATTTT. This encodes CASSSRTSGGAGSSTDTQYF.

V and J are TRBV7-9 and TRBJ2-5; D unresolved. V dropped 3 bases and J dropped 4 bases, with 15 bases sitting between them. This CDR3 contains 15 residues. Per germline, CDR1 SEHNR and CDR2 FQNEAQ (reference sequence). The CDR3 region is CASSFMTPRSETQYF. The DNA for the CDR3 is TGTGCCAGCAGCTTCATGACACCTCGCTCAGAGACCCAGTACTTC.

The rearrangement uses TRBV30 and TRBJ2-7, with D uncertain. In germline, CDR1 is GTSNPN, CDR2 SVGIG (reference sequence). V lost 0 bases to trimming and J lost 7 bases, with 13 bases between them. The CDR3 is made up of 13 amino acids. CDR3 in DNA: TGTGCCTGGAGTGTACCCCCTAGAAAAGAGCAGTACTTC. It yields the protein CAWSVPPRKEQYF.

The V gene is TRBV19, the J gene TRBJ1-1; 11 nucleotides line up with TRBD1. Trimming cost V 0 bases and J 6 bases; bases outside gene matches: 21. Germline assignment: CDR1 LNHDA and CDR2 SQIVND (reference sequence). CDR3 size: 21 residues. The CDR3 region has the DNA TGTGCCAGTAGTATAGACGACGGGGGTAGGGACAGGGGGAAGTCGGGCCCTGAAGCTTTCTTT. Its translation is CASSIDDGGRDRGKSGPEAFF.

CDR3 bases: TGTGCCAGAAAGCGGGAACCCGGGGAGCTGTTTTTT. Its protein is CARKREPGELFF. The chain employs TRBV2 and TRBJ2-2; 7 positions agree with TRBD2. CDR3 length equals 12 residues. Germline-derived CDR1 and CDR2 are SNHLY and FYNNEI. V lost 9 bases, J lost 6 bases, and 4 bases stayed unmatched.

This sequence joins TRBV21-1 and TRBJ2-2; no DNA check was done on the table's D call, TRBD1. TRBV21-1 is noted as a pseudogene. CDR3 length: 15 residues. The CDR3 coding sequence is TGTGCCAGCAGCACGAGGACAGGAAACACCGGGGAGCTGTTTTTT. Translating gives CASSTRTGNTGELFF.

The chain joins TRBV7-9 to TRBJ2-7, with TRBD2 as a possible D gene (6 bases). V dropped 2 bases and J dropped 2 bases, with 19 bases sitting between them. Germline assignment: CDR1 SEHNR and CDR2 FQNEAQ (reference sequence). The CDR3 is made up of 17 amino acids. This CDR3 reads CASSLNRAGTGPYEQYF. In DNA, the CDR3 is TGTGCCAGCAGCTTAAATAGGGCCGGGACTGGTCCCTACGAGCAGTACTTC.

The chain has TRBV7-2 and TRBJ1-5; D gene uncertain. The germline gives CDR1 SGHTA, CDR2 FQGNSA. The CDR3 is made up of 14 amino acids. Trimming stripped 2 bases from V and 3 bases from J, with 8 bases between. In DNA form, the CDR3 reads TGTGCCAGCAGCTTATTGTCCCTCAATCAGCCCCAGCATTTT. Protein: CASSLLSLNQPQHF.

V gene TRBV5-1 combines with J gene TRBJ1-1, with 11 bases matching TRBD1. V lost 4 bases, J lost 5 bases, and 7 bases stayed unmatched. The CDR3 extends over 15 amino acids. CDR1 and CDR2 from the germline V gene are SGHRS and YFSETQ. CDR3 in amino acids: CASSQGTGGYTEAFF. CDR3 in DNA: TGCGCCAGCAGCCAAGGGACAGGGGGTTATACTGAAGCTTTCTTT.

The chain has TRBV7-2 and TRBJ2-1; the match to TRBD2 covers 10 bases. CDR3 length: 14 residues. CDR1 and CDR2 (germline): SGHTA, FQGNSA. J lost 10 bases, V lost 2 bases, and 5 bases had no gene match. The CDR3 coding sequence is TGTGCCAGCAGCTTAAAGGGAGCGGGGGGGGAGCAGTTCTTC. This encodes CASSLKGAGGEQFF.

V is TRBV19 and J is TRBJ2-2; D possibly corresponds to TRBD1 (6 bases). V was clipped by 3 bases and J by 8 bases, with 13 bases between them. Germline V gene data show CDR1 as LNHDA and CDR2 as SQIVND (reference sequence). This CDR3 contains 14 residues. CDR3 nucleotide sequence: TGTGCCAGTAGTATGTCAGGGGTAAGAGGGGAGCTGTTTTTT. Amino acid sequence: CASSMSGVRGELFF.

This chain connects TRBV30 to TRBJ1-5; 7 positions match TRBD1. J gave up 4 bases and V 3 bases, and 6 bases lay outside the gene matches. The CDR3 is made up of 14 amino acids. The germline V gene has CDR1 GTSNPN and CDR2 SVGIG (reference sequence). CDR3 sequence (DNA): TGTGCCTGGAGCAGGGACAGTGAAAATCAGCCCCAGCATTTT. As protein: CAWSRDSENQPQHF. Full variable domain (rest looked up from reference TRBV30 and TRBJ1-5): SQTIHQWPATLVQPVGSPLSLECTVEGTSNPNLYWYRQAAGRGLQLLFYSVGIGQISSEVPQNLSASRPQDRQFILSSKKLLLSDSGFYLCAWSRDSENQPQHFGDGTRLSIL.

The genes are TRBV27 and TRBJ1-6; a weak D match, TRBD1 (5 bases). Germline CDR1 MNHEY, CDR2 SMNVEV (reference sequence). Trimming left V 6 bases short and J 3 bases short, with 12 bases between. This CDR3 spans 15 amino acids. The CDR3 is CASSRTGDYNSPLHF. The CDR3 DNA reads as TGTGCCAGCAGCCGGACGGGGGACTATAATTCACCCCTCCACTTT.

The V and J genes are TRBV25-1 and TRBJ2-5; D unclear. The CDR3 sequence is 9 residues long. CDR1 MGHDK and CDR2 SYGVNS come from the germline V gene. Trimming stripped 10 bases from V and 8 bases from J, with 8 bases between. Written as DNA, the CDR3 is TGTGCCATCAATTTTACCCAGTACTTC. As protein: CAINFTQYF.

This chain uses TRBV10-2 with TRBJ2-3; 7 bases align to TRBD1. Looked up from germline, CDR1 is WSHSY and CDR2 is SAAADI. CDR3 length equals 15 residues. V shed 9 bases, J shed 1 base, and the junction held 10 bases outside the gene matches. The CDR3 DNA follows: TGCGCCAGTTTATCAGACAGGGATCGCACAGATACGCAGTATTTT. Its protein is CASLSDRDRTDTQYF.

The genes are TRBV28 and TRBJ2-7; D may be TRBD1 (5 bases). V shed 2 bases and J shed 2 bases, with 16 bases lying between them. The CDR3 is 16 amino acids. Germline CDR1 reads MDHEN; CDR2 reads SYDVKM. The CDR3 bases are TGTGCCAGCAGTTTAGCAGGGATCAACCCAACCTACGAGCAGTACTTC. As protein: CASSLAGINPTYEQYF.

The rearrangement joins TRBV5-1 to TRBJ2-7; 7 bases match TRBD2. This CDR3 spans 13 amino acids. CDR1 is SGHRS and CDR2 is YFSETQ in the germline V gene. Trimming removed 5 bases from V and 4 bases from J; junction bases left unmatched: 6. DNA of the CDR3: TGCGCCAGCAGGGCGGGAGCTTTGTACGAGCAGTACTTC. It translates to CASRAGALYEQYF.

The chain carries TRBV30 and TRBJ2-1, with 7 bases matching TRBD2. Germline V gives CDR1 GTSNPN, CDR2 SVGIG (reference sequence). The CDR3 has 13 amino acids. The trim removed 4 bases at V and 10 bases at J, leaving 10 bases unmatched. CDR3 nucleotides: TGTGCCTGGACAGGACTAGTTGGAGACGAGCAGTTCTTC. Its protein product is CAWTGLVGDEQFF.

CDR3 residues: CASSLEPGGTHEQYF. The DNA for the CDR3 is TGTGCCAGCAGCTTAGAACCAGGGGGTACCCACGAGCAGTACTTC. The chain links TRBV7-2 to TRBJ2-7, with TRBD1 matching over 7 bases. Germline CDR1 reads SGHTA; CDR2 reads FQGNSA. V was clipped by 1 base and J by 5 bases; unmatched bases: 8. This CDR3 is 15 amino acids long.

The rearrangement uses TRBV29-1 and TRBJ2-5; 9 bases match TRBD1. Per germline, CDR1 SQVTM and CDR2 ANQGSEA. Unmatched junction bases numbered 1, after V lost 4 bases and J lost 4 bases. This CDR3 region has 12 residues. CDR3 protein: CSVGQGGETQYF. The CDR3 nucleotides are TGCAGCGTTGGACAGGGGGGAGAGACCCAGTACTTC.

The gene calls are TRBV30 and TRBJ1-2; D perhaps matches TRBD1 (6 bases). Germline CDR1 is GTSNPN and CDR2 is SVGIG (reference sequence). With 5 bases removed from V and 7 bases from J, the gap between germline ends came to 14 bases. This CDR3 region has 12 residues. CDR3 amino acids: CAWGPGVLGYTF. The CDR3 region has the DNA TGTGCCTGGGGTCCAGGGGTGCTTGGCTACACCTTC.

The rearrangement joins TRBV7-6 to TRBJ2-2, with 8 bases that match TRBD2. CDR3 length: 17 residues. With V trimmed by 2 bases and J by 3 bases, 8 bases remained unmatched. Germline V lookup: CDR1 SGHVS, CDR2 FNYEAQ. The CDR3 protein is CASSLMEAGAYTGELFF. In nucleotides, the CDR3 is TGTGCCAGCAGCTTAATGGAAGCGGGGGCTTACACCGGGGAGCTGTTTTTT.